This T cell receptor (beta chain) was sequenced for a study of blood T cell repertoires in COVID-19 (dated by TCRdb to 2020 to 2021). A note on the overall study: The collaborator samples originated in the United States, Italy and Spain and spanned the acute and convalescent phases of COVID-19. The repertoires were made available in a free public database intended to serve as a resource for research on the immune response to SARS-CoV-2. Subjects who had been exposed to COVID-19, were actively infected with it, or had recovered from it provided the deeply sampled blood TCRbeta repertoires that made up the dataset. The samples were drawn from the first 160 participants of the ongoing ImmuneRACE study and from roughly 1,300 subjects provided by 6 global collaborators. Sample metadata almost always included a de-identified subject ID, COVID-19 status, age in years and sex. HLA class I and class II types, where available, came from metadata supplied by the sample provider rather than from assay-based typing. The prospective study material was composed of cDNA or gDNA derived from T cells, B-cell-depleted T cells, or PBMCs.

Collaborating institutions collected whole blood in K2EDTA tubes following their own protocols. For TCRbeta analysis, collaborator samples were shipped as frozen whole blood, as isolated PBMCs, or as DNA extracted from either sample type. Results and caveats for the whole study, not just this receptor: The quantity of clinical and demographic metadata differed by source and by participant and was supplied without curation.

A remark on this clone: It has no known antigen specificity. No qualities accompany the bases; no much larger clone lies one base away. This sample also contains other DNA sequences that code for the same CDR3.

The junction carries 11 bases between V and J, which are trimmed by 4 bases and 5 bases respectively. From the cysteine through the phenylalanine, the CDR3 covers 13 amino acids. The CDR3 DNA has 39 bases and is translated from base 1. The germline V gene (reference sequence) gives CDR1 as LGHDT and CDR2 as YNNKEL. TCRbeta CDR3 regions were amplified from genomic DNA using the immunoSEQ Assay, a bias-controlled multiplex PCR. As for how the authors treated the data: Within the assay, amplification of reference gene primers was used to estimate how many nucleated cells each sample contained. Sequence reads were collapsed and filtered to measure the absolute abundance of every unique TCRbeta CDR3 rearrangement. For each sample, productive Simpson clonality was calculated as the square root of Simpson's diversity index over productive rearrangements. TCRdb re-hosts the immuneACCESS table, in-frame sequences only. Its copies lack some clones; in the studies checked, an unresolved V gene accounts for under half of them, and the cause for the rest is not known. The V and J calls and clone size come from that table; D and trimming were worked out from the DNA. In all, the sample holds over 65,000 clones, and 87% of those were seen once. The top ten clones comprise about 1.2% of the sample.

The sample comprised peripheral blood. This chain is built from TRBV3-1 (or the pseudogene TRBV3-2) and TRBJ1-2, with TRBD1 as a weak D call on 6 bases. This sequence was found in a human donor in a cohort sampled during active COVID-19. The CDR3 is CASSRGQGYGYTF. The DNA sequence reads TGTGCCAGCAGCCGGGGGCAGGGGTATGGCTACACCTTC.